Detailed here is one T cell receptor beta chain. What it recognizes is unknown. CDR1 and CDR2 from the germline V gene are MDHEN and SYDVKM. V lost 9 bases to trimming and J lost 2 bases; unmatched junction nucleotides: 10. The CDR3 covers 15 residues. The source of the sample is a study of blood T cells in healthy people across ages. Study details: Capture via template switching afforded approximately one barcoded beta molecule per two T cells.

Then a second PCR, running roughly 7 to 11 cycles, was carried out with a sample-barcoded 5' primer and a J-beta primer mix. Each of the cDNA molecules was tagged by a template-switch adaptor with 12 random nucleotides. Via MiXCR, TCRdb re-called the 5' RACE reads, giving one row per CDR3 protein. The sample consists of roughly 650,000 distinct CDR3 sequences, about 30% of them appearing once. Overall study findings and caveats: Changes in expanded clonotypes were possibly confounded, as the CMV status of donors was unknown. When set beside aged donors, long-lived donors presented more naive CD4+ cells and higher diversity.

The specimen sequenced was blood. This TCR was recovered from a woman of 80 years or more in good health. The V and J genes are TRBV28 and TRBJ2-1, with 7 positions matching TRBD2. This chain's CDR3 is CASKVAGVTYNEQFF. For the CDR3, the DNA is TGTGCCAGTAAGGTAGCGGGTGTAACCTACAATGAGCAGTTCTTC.